The 32 T cell receptor beta chains given below trace back to one sample, sequenced in a study of CD8 T cells in ankylosing spondylitis. General observations from the study: Ankylosing spondylitis blood seemed to carry a telltale TCR beta motif made of fewer than ten highly homologous variants.

MiXCR, applied by TCRdb to the 5' RACE reads, yields one record per CDR3 protein. The data hold over 450,000 distinct CDR3 sequences, with approximately 11% observed a single time. Which antigens these TCRs recognize remains unknown. Sequences were obtained from blood, either unsorted or a sorted T cell fraction (not recorded which). The receptors stem from a male donor with ankylosing spondylitis.

This clonotype was seen a handful of times. V gene TRBV7-2 combines with J gene TRBJ2-5; the D gene is possibly TRBD2 (6 bases). Germline values: CDR1 SGHTA, CDR2 FQGNSA. The germline V and J ends were trimmed by 0 bases and 4 bases, with 9 bases remaining between them. CDR3 size: 14 residues. Here the CDR3 DNA reads TGTGCCAGCAGCTTAGCGCGGGGAACAGAGACCCAGTACTTC. Its protein product is CASSLARGTETQYF.

This clonotype was seen a handful of times. The chain recombines TRBV29-1 with TRBJ2-3; TRBD2 aligns across 11 bases. The CDR3 is 14 residues long. Trimming took 6 bases from V and 5 from J; bases not matched to a gene: 7. CDR1 SQVTM and CDR2 ANQGSEA come from the germline V gene. The CDR3 loop is CSVSTGTSGDTQYF. In DNA, the CDR3 is TGCAGCGTCTCTACCGGGACTAGCGGAGATACGCAGTATTTT.

In its sample, this clonotype was seen many times. This chain connects TRBV5-1 to TRBJ2-1, with TRBD2 identical over 7 bases. Looked up from germline, CDR1 is SGHRS and CDR2 is YFSETQ. This CDR3 has 14 residues. With V trimmed by 5 bases and J by 3 bases, 5 bases remained unmatched. The CDR3 nucleotides read TGCGCCAGCAGTTTCGGCGGGGGCTACAATGAGCAGTTCTTC. Translation gives CASSFGGGYNEQFF.

This clonotype came up a few times. This chain joins TRBV11-3 and TRBJ2-2, with D possibly TRBD1 on 6 matching bases. The V and J ends lost 2 bases and 7 bases respectively, with 14 bases between them. There are 15 residues in the CDR3. Germline-derived CDR1 and CDR2 are SGHNT and YENEEA. CDR3 loop: CASSLISGAVGELFF. The DNA for the CDR3 is TGTGCCAGCAGCTTAATTTCAGGGGCGGTCGGGGAGCTGTTTTTT.

CDR3 residues: CASSPNTDSYEQYF. The CDR3 coding sequence is TGTGCCAGCTCACCAAATACTGACTCCTACGAGCAGTACTTC. The J gene is TRBJ2-7, the V gene TRBV18; no firm D call. Trimming took off 2 bases at V and 0 bases at J, with 8 bases between the two ends. CDR1 is KGHSH and CDR2 is LQKENI in the germline V gene. The CDR3 totals 14 residues.

This clonotype was seen at least ten times. The V gene is TRBV5-1, the J gene TRBJ2-4; D may correspond to TRBD1 or TRBD2 (5 bases each). Germline V gene data show CDR1 as SGHRS and CDR2 as YFSETQ. With 4 bases removed from V and 1 base from J, the gap between germline ends came to 9 bases. This CDR3 has 14 amino acids. CDR3 protein: CASSPGRAKNIQYF. In DNA, the CDR3 is TGCGCCAGCAGCCCGGGACGGGCCAAAAACATTCAGTACTTC.

This clonotype was observed a handful of times. The J gene is TRBJ2-7, the V gene TRBV20-1, with 9 bases aligning to TRBD1. Per the germline V gene, CDR1 is DFQATT and CDR2 is SNEGSKA (reference sequence). V lost 3 bases to trimming and J lost 7 bases; unmatched junction nucleotides: 10. CDR3 length: 14 amino acids. For the CDR3, the DNA is TGCAGTGCTAGTGCAGGGACAGGGTGGCGAGAGCAGTACGTC. Translation gives CSASAGTGWREQYV.

The V call is TRBV20-1, the J call TRBJ1-1; no firm D call. Germline loops: CDR1 DFQATT, CDR2 SNEGSKA (reference sequence). This CDR3 has 10 amino acids. Trimming shortened V by 3 bases and J by 11 bases, and 10 bases separated the two germline ends. The CDR3 loop reads CSASGPGAFF. CDR3 nucleotides: TGCAGTGCTAGTGGACCGGGGGCTTTCTTT.

The chain uses TRBV5-6 and TRBJ2-2; D is uncertain. This CDR3 is built from 14 residues. Germline assignment: CDR1 SGHDT and CDR2 YYEEEE. The V and J ends lost 4 bases and 1 base respectively, with 8 bases between them. CDR3 amino acids: CASSLPQNTGELFF. In nucleotides, the CDR3 is TGTGCCAGCAGCCTACCGCAGAACACCGGGGAGCTGTTTTTT.

This clonotype was counted between two and nine times. This rearrangement joins TRBV7-9 to TRBJ2-7, with TRBD1 matching over 7 bases. Germline V gives CDR1 SEHNR, CDR2 FQNEAQ (reference sequence). Trimming cost V 0 bases and J 4 bases; bases outside gene matches: 12. The CDR3 contains 17 residues. The CDR3: CASSLAIGPGQRYEQYV. The DNA of the CDR3 is TGTGCCAGCAGCTTAGCGATAGGGCCGGGACAGAGATACGAGCAGTACGTC.

This clonotype appeared a few times. The genes are TRBV7-2 and TRBJ2-3; 10 nucleotides agree with TRBD2. CDR1 is SGHTA, CDR2 FQGNSA, per germline. Germline trimming cut 2 bases from V and 4 bases from J; bases unmatched to any gene: 6. This CDR3 region has 16 residues. In nucleotides, the CDR3 is TGTGCCAGCAGCTTAAGAGCGGGAGGGCCCGCAGATACGCAGTATTTT. Encoded protein: CASSLRAGGPADTQYF. The full variable domain, completed using reference TRBV7-2 and TRBJ2-3, is GAGVSQSPSNKVTEKGKDVELRCDPISGHTALYWYRQSLGQGLEFLIYFQGNSAPDKSGLPSDRFSAERTGGSVSTLTIQRTQQEDSAVYLCASSLRAGGPADTQYFGPGTRLTVL.

The table lists this clonotype with a few counts. The chain is built from TRBV6-1 and TRBJ2-1; 8 nucleotides agree with TRBD2. Germline loops: CDR1 MNHNS, CDR2 SASEGT. This CDR3 region has 13 residues. The V and J ends lost 8 bases and 10 bases, in that order; junction bases with no gene match: 10. CDR3 loop: CASSGLAYWEQFF. DNA of the CDR3: TGTGCCAGCTCTGGACTAGCCTACTGGGAGCAGTTCTTC.

This sequence joins TRBV20-1 and TRBJ2-4, with a tentative D call TRBD1 (6 bases). Trimming shortened V by 6 bases and J by 4 bases, and 13 bases separated the two germline ends. The germline V gene encodes CDR1 DFQATT and CDR2 SNEGSKA (reference sequence). The length of the CDR3 is 13 residues. The CDR3 region has the DNA TGCAGTGCACAGGACAGATGGAAAAACATTCAGTACTTC. Residues: CSAQDRWKNIQYF.

This clonotype was recorded a few times. This chain connects TRBV5-1 to TRBJ2-3; D is undetermined. V lost 1 base and J lost 0, with 12 bases in between. CDR3 length equals 16 residues. CDR1 and CDR2 from the germline V gene are SGHRS and YFSETQ. CDR3 amino acids: CASSLQEALSTDTQYF. In DNA, the CDR3 is TGCGCCAGCAGCTTGCAAGAGGCGCTAAGCACAGATACGCAGTATTTT. The whole variable domain, remainder taken from reference TRBV5-1 and TRBJ2-3, is KAGVTQTPRYLIKTRGQQVTLSCSPISGHRSVSWYQQTPGQGLQFLFEYFSETQRNKGNFPGRFSGRQFSNSRSEMNVSTLELGDSALYLCASSLQEALSTDTQYFGPGTRLTVL.

V is TRBV24-1 and J is TRBJ2-2; TRBD1 aligns across 8 bases. Germline lookup yields CDR1 KGHDR and CDR2 SFDVKD. V shed 12 bases, J shed 3 bases, and the junction held 2 bases outside the gene matches. The CDR3 is made up of 12 amino acids. CDR3 bases: TGTGCCGAGACAGGGGACACCGGGGAGCTGTTTTTT. Its translation is CAETGDTGELFF.

This clonotype was detected ten times or more. This sequence joins TRBV4-2 and TRBJ1-2; D is undetermined. V was cut by 4 bases and J by 5 bases, with 8 bases left in between. Germline V gene lookup returns CDR1 LGHNA and CDR2 YNFKEQ. This CDR3 comprises 12 residues. In nucleotides, the CDR3 is TGTGCCAGCAGCCGCCTAGAGTATGGCTACACCTTC. It codes for CASSRLEYGYTF.

This chain connects TRBV2 to TRBJ2-5, with D possibly being TRBD2 (6 bases). The CDR3 has 13 amino acids. Per germline, CDR1 SNHLY and CDR2 FYNNEI. V lost 9 bases and J 12 bases, leaving 23 bases between the germline ends. CDR3 protein: CASIRELRDQEYF. For the CDR3, the DNA is TGTGCCAGTATCCGGGAGCTGCGGGATCAGGAGTACTTC.

This clonotype showed up just a few times. The genes are TRBV5-1 and TRBJ1-3; the D is unclear. Trimming took off 4 bases at V and 6 bases at J, with 14 bases between the two ends. In germline, CDR1 is SGHRS, CDR2 YFSETQ. The CDR3 extends over 14 amino acids. This CDR3 reads CASSPNPDSNTIYF. The CDR3 DNA is TGCGCCAGCAGCCCGAACCCGGACTCAAACACCATATATTTT.

The chain uses TRBV6-1 and TRBJ2-2, with unresolved D. The ends were cut back, 7 bases at V and 7 bases at J, with 13 bases in the middle. This CDR3 has 13 amino acids. Germline values: CDR1 MNHNS, CDR2 SASEGT. CDR3 sequence (DNA): TGTGCCAGCATTCGTGGCGTCGTCGGGGAGCTGTTTTTT. Encoded protein: CASIRGVVGELFF.

The V and J genes are TRBV12-3 or TRBV12-4 and TRBJ2-7; 8 bases are a match to TRBD2. The V gene end was trimmed by 2 bases and the J gene end by 0 bases; junction bases not matched to a gene: 12. The CDR3 totals 18 residues. CDR3 region: CASSLRLAGRETSYEQYV. The DNA of the CDR3 is TGTGCCAGCAGTTTACGGCTAGCGGGCCGGGAGACCTCCTACGAGCAGTACGTC.

Ten or more counts support this clonotype. V gene TRBV20-1 combines with J gene TRBJ1-2; D gene uncertain. From germline, CDR1 is DFQATT and CDR2 SNEGSKA (reference sequence). The length of the CDR3 is 14 residues. Trimming pared 6 bases from V and 2 bases from J, leaving 16 bases between. This chain's CDR3 is CSARLPTQNYGYTF. The CDR3 DNA is TGCAGTGCCCGACTGCCGACCCAGAACTATGGCTACACCTTC.

This chain uses TRBV4-1 with TRBJ2-7; TRBD2 matches at 7 bases. The CDR3 runs to 19 residues. The V gene end was trimmed by 0 bases and the J gene end by 3 bases; junction bases not matched to a gene: 17. CDR1 is MGHRA and CDR2 is YSYEKL in the germline V gene. The CDR3 DNA reads TGCGCCAGCAGCCAAGATTTAATCAGGGAGGGGCATCTAGTCTACGAGCAGTACTTC. It encodes CASSQDLIREGHLVYEQYF.

The chain has TRBV11-2 and TRBJ2-2; no definite D call. Trimming took 4 bases from V and 7 from J, leaving 10 bases between them. There are 13 residues in the CDR3. Germline-derived CDR1 and CDR2 are SGHAT and FQNNGV. The CDR3 DNA sequence: TGTGCCAGCAGCTCGACTGCCCGCGGGGAGCTGTTTTTT. This codes for CASSSTARGELFF.

The chain employs TRBV12-3 or TRBV12-4 and TRBJ2-1; TRBD2 matches at 10 bases. Trimming removed 3 bases from V and 4 bases from J; junction bases left unmatched: 3. The CDR3 is 15 residues long. CDR3 sequence: CASSFQAGGYNEQFF. The CDR3 bases are TGTGCCAGCAGTTTCCAAGCGGGAGGGTACAATGAGCAGTTCTTC.

This clonotype was found many times. The chain combines TRBV20-1 with TRBJ2-2, with no clear D. V was pared by 6 bases and J by 6 bases, with 14 bases between. Per the germline V gene, CDR1 is DFQATT and CDR2 is SNEGSKA (reference sequence). The CDR3 is 13 residues long. The CDR3, as DNA: TGCAGTGCAAACCCAAGTGCGCCCGGGGAGCTGTTTTTT. Translation: CSANPSAPGELFF.

J is TRBJ2-1 and V is TRBV27; unclear D gene. Germline CDR1 MNHEY, CDR2 SMNVEV (reference sequence). Trimming stripped 0 bases from V and 3 bases from J, with 9 bases between. The CDR3 is made up of 15 amino acids. CDR3 loop: CASSLSPQSYNEQFF. The DNA of the CDR3 is TGTGCCAGCAGTTTATCACCGCAAAGCTACAATGAGCAGTTCTTC.

This clonotype was counted a few times. The rearrangement uses TRBV12-3 or TRBV12-4 and TRBJ2-1, with TRBD2 identical over 8 bases. CDR3 length: 13 residues. After removal of 7 bases from V and 7 bases from J, the junction contained 6 bases not matched to a gene. CDR3 in amino acids: CASTPGLVNEQFF. Here the CDR3 DNA reads TGTGCCAGCACTCCGGGACTAGTGAATGAGCAGTTCTTC.

This clonotype was found many times. The CDR3 coding sequence is TGCAGTGCTACGGGACTAGCGGGATCTTACAATGAGCAGTTCTTC. As protein: CSATGLAGSYNEQFF. V usage is TRBV20-1 and J usage is TRBJ2-1, with 13 positions matching TRBD2. J lost 4 bases, V lost 4 bases, and 4 bases had no gene match. The CDR3 consists of 15 residues. CDR1 is DFQATT and CDR2 is SNEGSKA in the germline V gene (reference sequence).

This clonotype turned up a few times. The chain combines TRBV29-1 with TRBJ2-5; 7 bases map to TRBD2. Germline values: CDR1 SQVTM, CDR2 ANQGSEA. After removal of 6 bases from V and 1 base from J, the junction contained 11 bases not matched to a gene. The CDR3 spans 15 residues. The DNA for the CDR3 is TGCAGCGTGGAACGGGGCGGGGGATTCCAAGAGACCCAGTACTTC. Translation gives CSVERGGGFQETQYF.

This clonotype turned up a few times. The chain recombines TRBV6-1 with TRBJ1-3; TRBD1 is a possible D gene (6 bases). This CDR3 is built from 15 residues. Germline-derived CDR1 and CDR2 are MNHNS and SASEGT. V dropped 7 bases and J dropped 4 bases, with 17 bases sitting between them. The CDR3 DNA is TGTGCCAGCACCACCTCCGGGGGCTCGGGAAACACCATATATTTT. Translation: CASTTSGGSGNTIYF.

This clonotype was observed a handful of times. The V and J genes are TRBV12-3 or TRBV12-4 and TRBJ2-3; 9 nucleotides match TRBD2. This CDR3 comprises 15 residues. The V segment lost 5 bases and the J segment 0 bases; nucleotides outside the gene matches: 3. Written as DNA, the CDR3 is TGTGCCAGCAGTACTAGCGGGCTAAGCACAGATACGCAGTATTTT. It codes for CASSTSGLSTDTQYF.

This clonotype has more than one count but fewer than ten. CDR3 sequence reads: CASSPSHGRSNTEAFF. CDR3 in DNA: TGTGCCAGCAGTCCTAGTCACGGTCGCTCGAACACTGAAGCTTTCTTT. The gene calls are TRBV27 and TRBJ1-1; D not resolved. Germline V CDR1 and CDR2: MNHEY, SMNVEV (reference sequence). This CDR3 contains 16 residues. V was shortened by 5 bases and J by 1 base, with 17 bases between the two germline ends.